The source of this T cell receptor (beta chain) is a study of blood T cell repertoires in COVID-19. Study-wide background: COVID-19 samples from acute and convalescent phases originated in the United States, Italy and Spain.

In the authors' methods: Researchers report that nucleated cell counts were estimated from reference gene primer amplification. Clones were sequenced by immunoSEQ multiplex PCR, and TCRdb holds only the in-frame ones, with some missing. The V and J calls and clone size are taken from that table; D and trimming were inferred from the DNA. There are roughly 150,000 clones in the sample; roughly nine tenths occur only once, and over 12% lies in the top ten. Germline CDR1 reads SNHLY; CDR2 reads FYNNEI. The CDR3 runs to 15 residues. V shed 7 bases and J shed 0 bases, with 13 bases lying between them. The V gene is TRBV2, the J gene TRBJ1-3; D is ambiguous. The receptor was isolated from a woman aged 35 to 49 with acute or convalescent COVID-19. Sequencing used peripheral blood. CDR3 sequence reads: CASTSEAGSGNTIYF. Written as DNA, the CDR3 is TGTGCCAGCACTTCTGAGGCGGGCTCTGGAAACACCATATATTTT. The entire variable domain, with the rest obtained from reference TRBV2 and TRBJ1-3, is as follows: EPEVTQTPSHQVTQMGQEVILRCVPISNHLYFYWYRQILGQKVEFLVSFYNNEISEKSEIFDDQFSVERPDGSNFTLKIRSTKLEDSAMYFCASTSEAGSGNTIYFGEGSWLTVV.